The 13 T cell receptor beta chains reported below all come from one sample, sequenced in a study of cytomegalovirus exposure and HLA in healthy donors (dated by TCRdb to 2016 to 2017). The library was obtained by the immunoSEQ multiplex PCR assay. For the multiplex PCR, a mixture combining 60 forward primers for TCR Vbeta segments and 13 reverse primers for TCR Jbeta segments was used. TCRdb took this table from immuneACCESS and kept in-frame rearrangements with V and J called. Such tables lack part of the clones; where checked against another copy, unresolved V genes explain under half of the gap, and the rest is unexplained. The sample table holds 190,000 or so clones, of which more than 75% were seen once. The ten largest make up approximately 6.5% of the sample. What was sequenced was PBMCs. The receptors originated from a woman aged 50 to 60 in good health and CMV-seropositive.

The chain uses TRBV5-1 and TRBJ2-3; perhaps TRBD2 as D (5 bases). The CDR3 is 12 residues long. CDR1 SGHRS and CDR2 YFSETQ come from the germline V gene. V was shortened by 5 bases and J by 5 bases, with 9 bases between the two germline ends. The CDR3 protein is CASRHGGDTQYF. As DNA, the CDR3 is TGCGCCAGCAGGCACGGAGGAGATACGCAGTATTTT. Full variable domain (outside the CDR3, taken from reference TRBV5-1 and TRBJ2-3): KAGVTQTPRYLIKTRGQQVTLSCSPISGHRSVSWYQQTPGQGLQFLFEYFSETQRNKGNFPGRFSGRQFSNSRSEMNVSTLELGDSALYLCASRHGGDTQYFGPGTRLTVL.

J is TRBJ1-4 and V is TRBV9; maybe TRBD1 (5 bases). V was shortened by 3 bases and J by 5 bases, with 17 bases between the two germline ends. The CDR3 spans 16 residues. Germline V gene sequence: CDR1 SGDLS, CDR2 YYNGEE. The CDR3 loop reads CASSAGRQGGNEKLFF. CDR3 DNA: TGTGCCAGCAGCGCCGGCCGCCAGGGAGGGAATGAAAAACTGTTTTTT. Full variable domain (rest looked up from reference TRBV9 and TRBJ1-4): DSGVTQTPKHLITATGQRVTLRCSPRSGDLSVYWYQQSLDQGLQFLIQYYNGEERAKGNILERFSAQQFPDLHSELNLSSLELGDSALYFCASSAGRQGGNEKLFFGSGTQLSVL.

This clone was recorded only once. The chain recombines TRBV19 with TRBJ2-1; D unresolved. CDR1 is LNHDA and CDR2 is SQIVND in the germline V gene (reference sequence). The CDR3 sequence is 15 residues long. Trimming stripped 4 bases from V and 0 bases from J, with 10 bases between. The CDR3 loop is CASSKAYSSYNEQFF. CDR3 nucleotides: TGTGCCAGTAGTAAGGCATACAGCTCCTACAATGAGCAGTTCTTC.

The rearrangement links TRBV7-2 to TRBJ2-7, with TRBD2 as a possible D gene (7 bases). Per germline, CDR1 SGHTA and CDR2 FQGNSA. V was cut by 5 bases and J by 0 bases, with 17 bases left in between. There are 16 residues in the CDR3. The CDR3 loop is CASSPRGGGSSYEQYF. The CDR3 DNA is TGTGCCAGCAGCCCCCGAGGGGGGGGCAGCTCCTACGAGCAGTACTTC.

The count of this clone is one. The chain carries TRBV2 and TRBJ1-3; no definite D call. The germline gives CDR1 SNHLY, CDR2 FYNNEI. Trimming cost V 6 bases and J 4 bases, with 7 bases left between them. The CDR3 has 12 amino acids. The CDR3 sequence: CASRRSGNTIYF. As DNA, the CDR3 is TGTGCCAGCAGAAGGAGCGGAAACACCATATATTTT.

The chain recombines TRBV7-9 with TRBJ2-5; 8 bases match TRBD1. The length of the CDR3 is 14 residues. The germline gives CDR1 SEHNR, CDR2 FQNEAQ (reference sequence). V lost 3 bases and J lost 4; bases outside the gene matches: 4. CDR3 protein: CASSFGQGGETQYF. The DNA for the CDR3 is TGTGCCAGCAGCTTCGGACAGGGTGGAGAGACCCAGTACTTC.

The V gene is TRBV27, the J gene TRBJ2-7; 8 bases line up with TRBD2. After removal of 5 bases from V and 5 bases from J, the junction contained 8 bases not matched to a gene. This CDR3 comprises 14 residues. CDR1 is MNHEY and CDR2 is SMNVEV in the germline V gene (reference sequence). The DNA for the CDR3 is TGTGCCAGCAGTCCCCGACTAGCGCTCAACGAGCAGTACTTC. Its protein product is CASSPRLALNEQYF.

The V gene is TRBV11-2, the J gene TRBJ2-2, with 7 bases fitting TRBD2. Germline values: CDR1 SGHAT, CDR2 FQNNGV. This CDR3 comprises 14 residues. The V gene end was trimmed by 8 bases and the J gene end by 5 bases; junction bases not matched to a gene: 8. The CDR3 bases are TGTGCCAGCGGGCCGGGACTACATACCGGGGAGCTGTTTTTT. Residues: CASGPGLHTGELFF.

V and J are TRBV6-1 and TRBJ2-5, with 7 bases identical to TRBD2. V lost 7 bases and J lost 1; bases outside the gene matches: 6. CDR3 length: 14 residues. CDR1 is MNHNS, CDR2 SASEGT, per germline. The CDR3 reads CASNSRGFQETQYF. The CDR3 bases are TGTGCCAGCAACTCGCGGGGGTTCCAAGAGACCCAGTACTTC.

This clone came up a few times. The chain joins TRBV6-1 to TRBJ2-7; tentatively, D is TRBD2 (6 bases). Trimming pared 7 bases from V and 6 bases from J, leaving 22 bases between. CDR1 and CDR2 (germline): MNHNS, SASEGT. The length of the CDR3 is 15 residues. CDR3 in amino acids: CASTPSGDARREQYF. The CDR3 DNA sequence: TGTGCCAGCACTCCTTCGGGAGACGCAAGGCGCGAGCAGTACTTC.

This chain joins TRBV2 and TRBJ1-2; D is perhaps TRBD1 (6 bases). Per germline, CDR1 SNHLY and CDR2 FYNNEI. V lost 9 bases and J lost 6, with 17 bases in between. The CDR3 has 13 amino acids. The CDR3 bases are TGTGCCAGTCTGAACCAGGGGAGCCATGGCTACACCTTC. Protein product: CASLNQGSHGYTF.

V usage is TRBV28 and J usage is TRBJ1-2; possibly TRBD1 for D (5 bases). V lost 0 bases and J 2 bases, leaving 16 bases between the germline ends. Germline V gives CDR1 MDHEN, CDR2 SYDVKM. This CDR3 is 17 amino acids long. The CDR3 sequence: CASSLWGGRGPNYGYTF. The CDR3, as DNA: TGTGCCAGCAGTTTATGGGGCGGGAGGGGACCAAACTATGGCTACACCTTC.

This chain joins TRBV27 and TRBJ1-1; D is perhaps TRBD1 (5 bases). V lost 5 bases and J 1 base, leaving 11 bases between the germline ends. The CDR3 extends over 14 amino acids. Per germline, CDR1 MNHEY and CDR2 SMNVEV (reference sequence). CDR3 loop: CASSPLDRNTEAFF. CDR3 DNA: TGTGCCAGCAGTCCGCTAGACAGGAACACTGAAGCTTTCTTT.